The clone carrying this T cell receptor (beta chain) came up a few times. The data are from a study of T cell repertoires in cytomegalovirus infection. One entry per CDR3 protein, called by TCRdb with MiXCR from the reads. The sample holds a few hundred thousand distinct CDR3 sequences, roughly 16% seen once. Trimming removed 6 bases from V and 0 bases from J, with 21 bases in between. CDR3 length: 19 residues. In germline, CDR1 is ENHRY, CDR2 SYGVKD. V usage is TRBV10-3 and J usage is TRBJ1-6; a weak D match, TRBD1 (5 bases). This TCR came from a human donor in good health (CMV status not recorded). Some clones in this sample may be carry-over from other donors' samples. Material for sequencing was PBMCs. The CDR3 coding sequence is TGTGCCATCAGCCGGACTCAGGGAAGCAGAAGCTCCTATAATTCACCCCTCCACTTT. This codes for CAISRTQGSRSSYNSPLHF.